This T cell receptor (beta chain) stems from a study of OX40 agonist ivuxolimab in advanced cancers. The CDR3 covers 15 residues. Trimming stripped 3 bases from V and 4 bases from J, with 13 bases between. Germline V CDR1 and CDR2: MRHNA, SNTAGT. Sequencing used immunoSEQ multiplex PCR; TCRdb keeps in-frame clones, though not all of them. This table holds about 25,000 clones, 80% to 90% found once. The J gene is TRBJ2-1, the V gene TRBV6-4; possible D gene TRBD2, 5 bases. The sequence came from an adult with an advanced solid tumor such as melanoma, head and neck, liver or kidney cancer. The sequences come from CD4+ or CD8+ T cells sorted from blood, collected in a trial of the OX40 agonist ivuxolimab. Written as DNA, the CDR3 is TGTGCCAGCAGTGAAACGACGGAGGTTTACAATGAGCAGTTCTTC. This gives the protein CASSETTEVYNEQFF.